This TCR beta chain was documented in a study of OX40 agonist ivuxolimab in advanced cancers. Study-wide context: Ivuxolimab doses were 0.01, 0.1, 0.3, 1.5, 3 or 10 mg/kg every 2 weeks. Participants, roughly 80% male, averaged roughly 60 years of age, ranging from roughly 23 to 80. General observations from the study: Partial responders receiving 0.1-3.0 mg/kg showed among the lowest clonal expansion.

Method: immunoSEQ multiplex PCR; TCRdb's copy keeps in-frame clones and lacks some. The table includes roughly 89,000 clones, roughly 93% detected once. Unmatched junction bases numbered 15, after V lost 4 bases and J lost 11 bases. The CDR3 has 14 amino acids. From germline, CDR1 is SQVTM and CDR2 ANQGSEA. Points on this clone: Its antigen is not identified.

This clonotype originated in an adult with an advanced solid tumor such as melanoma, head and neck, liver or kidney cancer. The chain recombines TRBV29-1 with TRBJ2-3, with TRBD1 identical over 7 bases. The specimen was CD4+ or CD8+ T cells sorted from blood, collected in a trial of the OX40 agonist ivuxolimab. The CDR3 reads CSVVPGTEPNGQYF. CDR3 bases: TGCAGCGTTGTACCCGGGACAGAGCCGAATGGGCAGTATTTT.